The 29 T cell receptor beta chains listed next were all sequenced from one sample in a study of CXCR3-negative and CXCR3-positive naive CD8 T cells. Study-wide points: Naive cells with CXCR3 showed TRB CDR3s that were more hydrophobic than those in CXCR3-negative naive cells.

TRB cDNA was prepared as libraries by UMI-labeled 5' RACE. Following a re-call of the 5' RACE reads, TCRdb has one entry per CDR3 protein and lacks DNA. The sample data list 60,000 to 65,000 distinct CDR3 sequences. Their recognized antigens are unknown. What was sequenced was naive CXCR3+ CD8+ T cells from blood. Subset of the sample: CD45RO-CCR7+CD27+CD95- naive CD8+ T cells expressing CXCR3 (TNR3+). These receptors all stem from a human donor in good health. Some clones in this sample may be carry-over from other donors' samples.

This chain links TRBV25-1 with TRBJ2-5; TCRdb proposes TRBD1, but this gene call is untestable without DNA. Germline V gene lookup returns CDR1 MGHDK and CDR2 SYGVNS. This CDR3 is 14 amino acids long. CDR3 region: CASSDWGLQETQYF.

This CDR3 reads CASSSSGASYNEQFF. The chain recombines TRBV11-2 with TRBJ2-1; TCRdb names TRBD1, which stays unverified in the absence of DNA. Germline V CDR1 and CDR2: SGHAT, FQNNGV. CDR3 length: 15 amino acids.

The chain joins TRBV6-2 or TRBV6-3 to TRBJ1-6. The CDR3 has 15 amino acids. Germline V gene data show CDR1 as MNHEY and CDR2 as SVGEGT. This CDR3 is CASSYDPSEESPLHF.

The chain combines TRBV29-1 with TRBJ2-1; TCRdb indicates TRBD1, and absent DNA this call remains unverified. The germline V gene has CDR1 SQVTM and CDR2 ANQGSEA. The CDR3 covers 13 residues. The CDR3 region is CSVRTGGTYEQFF.

The chain combines TRBV3-1 with TRBJ2-5. CDR1 is LGHDT, CDR2 YNNKEL, per germline (reference sequence). The CDR3 spans 12 residues. This chain's CDR3 is CASSRFGETQYF.

The V and J genes are TRBV29-1 and TRBJ2-3. The CDR3 consists of 13 residues. Germline V gene lookup returns CDR1 SQVTM and CDR2 ANQGSEA. The CDR3 sequence: CSVVAVSLDTQYF.

The chain is built from TRBV7-3 and TRBJ2-3. The CDR3 loop spans 14 amino acids. CDR1 SGHTA and CDR2 FQGTGA come from the germline V gene. Here the CDR3 reads CASSKTLSTDTQYF.

CDR3 in amino acids: CSVEGSSGANVLTF. The rearrangement joins TRBV29-1 to TRBJ2-6. Germline-derived CDR1 and CDR2 are SQVTM and ANQGSEA. The CDR3 is 14 amino acids.

J is TRBJ1-6 and V is TRBV6-5; TCRdb returns TRBD1, unconfirmable since there is no DNA. The CDR3 totals 14 residues. Germline loops: CDR1 MNHEY, CDR2 SVGAGI. CDR3: CASRARDRVSPLHF.

CDR3 amino acids: CASSQDQGQPYNEQFF. The chain links TRBV3-1 to TRBJ2-1; the D gene TCRdb calls, TRBD1, cannot be checked with no DNA. The CDR3 contains 16 residues. Germline loops: CDR1 LGHDT, CDR2 YNNKEL (reference sequence).

This chain joins TRBV29-1 and TRBJ2-2; as DNA is missing, the TRBD2 call by TCRdb cannot be tested. The CDR3 is 15 amino acids. Germline lookup yields CDR1 SQVTM and CDR2 ANQGSEA. This chain's CDR3 is CSVESGKSNTGELFF.

The gene calls are TRBV28 and TRBJ2-5; the D call of TRBD1 rests on TCRdb alone, since no DNA is present to check it. The CDR3 length is 13 residues. Germline V gene lookup returns CDR1 MDHEN and CDR2 SYDVKM. CDR3 sequence reads: CASSPRAAETQYF.

The chain joins TRBV5-1 to TRBJ2-1; the TCRdb call, TRBD1, lacks DNA for checking. The CDR3 length is 13 residues. The germline CDR1 and CDR2 sequences are SGHRS and YFSETQ. CDR3 sequence reads: CASSGQGIDEQFF.

The rearrangement links TRBV30 to TRBJ2-7; TCRdb returns TRBD2, unconfirmable since there is no DNA. The CDR3 length is 13 residues. CDR1 and CDR2 (germline): GTSNPN, SVGIG (reference sequence). The CDR3 protein is CAWSVGPDVEQYF. The full variable domain, rest sourced from reference TRBV30 and TRBJ2-7, is SQTIHQWPATLVQPVGSPLSLECTVEGTSNPNLYWYRQAAGRGLQLLFYSVGIGQISSEVPQNLSASRPQDRQFILSSKKLLLSDSGFYLCAWSVGPDVEQYFGPGTRLTVT.

This chain connects TRBV12-3 or TRBV12-4 to TRBJ2-5. The length of the CDR3 is 13 residues. CDR3 loop: CASRSVLQETQYF.

This rearrangement joins TRBV28 to TRBJ2-7; the TCRdb D gene call, TRBD1, has no DNA to confirm it. The CDR3 extends over 15 amino acids. Germline V gene sequence: CDR1 MDHEN, CDR2 SYDVKM. The CDR3 region is CASRWTGDGSNEQYF. The whole variable domain, filled in from reference TRBV28 and TRBJ2-7, reads DVKVTQSSRYLVKRTGEKVFLECVQDMDHENMFWYRQDPGLGLRLIYFSYDVKMKEKGDIPEGYSVSREKKERFSLILESASTNQTSMYLCASRWTGDGSNEQYFGPGTRLTVT.

This rearrangement joins TRBV28 to TRBJ2-1; without DNA, the TCRdb call of TRBD1 cannot be checked. Germline values: CDR1 MDHEN, CDR2 SYDVKM. This CDR3 contains 16 residues. The CDR3 loop reads CASSYRRGQNLNEQFF.

The chain joins TRBV12-3 or TRBV12-4 to TRBJ2-7; TCRdb's D call, TRBD2, is unchecked because there is no DNA. This CDR3 has 14 residues. The CDR3 here is CASSYRGLAYEQYF.

The chain links TRBV29-1 to TRBJ2-2; the D call of TRBD1 rests on TCRdb alone, since no DNA is present to check it. The CDR3 is made up of 15 amino acids. Per the germline V gene, CDR1 is SQVTM and CDR2 is ANQGSEA. The CDR3 spells CSVEPGAANTGELFF.

V usage is TRBV5-5 and J usage is TRBJ2-1; TCRdb indicates TRBD1, and absent DNA this call remains unverified. The CDR3 spans 15 residues. CDR1 and CDR2 from the germline V gene are SGHKS and YYEKEE (reference sequence). The CDR3 loop reads CASSEGQGDYNEQFF. The full variable domain, rest sourced from reference TRBV5-5 and TRBJ2-1, is DAGVTQSPTHLIKTRGQQVTLRCSPISGHKSVSWYQQVLGQGPQFIFQYYEKEERGRGNFPDRFSARQFPNYSSELNVNALLLGDSALYLCASSEGQGDYNEQFFGPGTRLTVL.

The chain combines TRBV25-1 with TRBJ2-1. Germline CDR1 and CDR2: MGHDK and SYGVNS. The CDR3 spans 12 residues. The CDR3 loop reads CASSEYGNEQFF.

The chain is built from TRBV28 and TRBJ2-7; with no DNA, the TCRdb D assignment of TRBD1 cannot be verified. Germline loops: CDR1 MDHEN, CDR2 SYDVKM. The CDR3 is 16 amino acids. CDR3 region: CASSLSPQGEFSEQYF.

The chain uses TRBV12-3 or TRBV12-4 and TRBJ1-2; the TCRdb call, TRBD1, lacks DNA for checking. CDR3 length equals 13 residues. CDR3 loop: CASRTVPGSGYTF.

The CDR3 loop is CASSELASGGWQFF. The chain couples TRBV25-1 to TRBJ2-1; the TCRdb call, TRBD2, lacks DNA for checking. Germline V gene data show CDR1 as MGHDK and CDR2 as SYGVNS. CDR3 size: 14 residues.

The chain uses TRBV15 and TRBJ1-4; the D call of TRBD1 rests on TCRdb alone, since no DNA is present to check it. The germline V gene encodes CDR1 LNHNV and CDR2 YYDKDF (reference sequence). The CDR3 spans 15 residues. The CDR3 sequence: CATSRGQGENEKLFF.

The rearrangement links TRBV6-5 to TRBJ2-7; absent DNA, TCRdb's TRBD2 call cannot be checked. CDR3 size: 16 residues. Germline-derived CDR1 and CDR2 are MNHEY and SVGAGI. This CDR3 is CASSYYAGLAGLEQYF.

This chain links TRBV12-3 or TRBV12-4 with TRBJ2-1. The CDR3 is 13 amino acids. CDR3: CASSLALWNEQFF.

The chain uses TRBV29-1 and TRBJ2-1; TCRdb gives TRBD1 as the D gene, but with no DNA this cannot be confirmed. CDR1 is SQVTM and CDR2 is ANQGSEA in the germline V gene. The CDR3 sequence is 13 residues long. CDR3 protein: CSVRGGSYNEQFF.

The chain links TRBV11-2 to TRBJ2-7; TCRdb's assignment of TRBD1 cannot be checked, as there is no DNA. The CDR3 sequence is 13 residues long. The germline gives CDR1 SGHAT, CDR2 FQNNGV. CDR3: CASSRTGEYEQYF. The variable domain in full, with the rest retrieved from reference TRBV11-2 and TRBJ2-7, is EAGVAQSPRYKIIEKRQSVAFWCNPISGHATLYWYQQILGQGPKLLIQFQNNGVVDDSQLPKDRFSAERLKGVDSTLKIQPAKLEDSAVYLCASSRTGEYEQYFGPGTRLTVT.